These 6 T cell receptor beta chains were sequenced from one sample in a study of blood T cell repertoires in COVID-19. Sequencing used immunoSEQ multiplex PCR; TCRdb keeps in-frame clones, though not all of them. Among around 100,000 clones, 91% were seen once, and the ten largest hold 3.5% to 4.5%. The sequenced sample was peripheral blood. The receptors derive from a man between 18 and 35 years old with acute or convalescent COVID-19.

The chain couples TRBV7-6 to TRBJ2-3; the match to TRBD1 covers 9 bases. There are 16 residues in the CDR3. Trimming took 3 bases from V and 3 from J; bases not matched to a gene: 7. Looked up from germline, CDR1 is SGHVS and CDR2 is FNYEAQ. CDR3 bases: TGTGCCAGCAGCTTGGGGACAGGGAGTTTTACAGATACGCAGTATTTT. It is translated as CASSLGTGSFTDTQYF.

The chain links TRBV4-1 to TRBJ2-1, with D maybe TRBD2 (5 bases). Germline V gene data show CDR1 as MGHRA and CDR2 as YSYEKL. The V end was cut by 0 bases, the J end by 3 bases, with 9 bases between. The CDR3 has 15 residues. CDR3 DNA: TGCGCCAGCAGCCAAGAATCGGGGAACTACAATGAGCAGTTCTTC. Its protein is CASSQESGNYNEQFF.

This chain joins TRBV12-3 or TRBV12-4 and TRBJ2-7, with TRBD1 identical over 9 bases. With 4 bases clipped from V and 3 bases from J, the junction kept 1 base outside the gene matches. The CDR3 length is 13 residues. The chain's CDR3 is CASSYRGLYEQYF. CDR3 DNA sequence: TGTGCCAGCAGTTACAGGGGGCTCTACGAGCAGTACTTC.

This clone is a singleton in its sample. The CDR3 region is CASSAQGARTEAFF. CDR3 DNA sequence: TGTGCCAGCAGTGCCCAGGGGGCGCGCACTGAAGCTTTCTTT. The chain is built from TRBV25-1 and TRBJ1-1, with 8 nucleotides matching TRBD1. The ends lost 4 bases at V and 4 bases at J; junction bases unmatched: 5. Germline values: CDR1 MGHDK, CDR2 SYGVNS. The CDR3 runs 14 residues.

This chain's CDR3 is CASTNGGTEAFF. CDR3 nucleotide sequence: TGTGCCAGCACCAACGGGGGGACTGAAGCTTTCTTT. The gene calls are TRBV25-1 and TRBJ1-1, with a weak D call TRBD1 (5 bases). V lost 7 bases and J lost 5, with 11 bases in between. The CDR3 loop spans 12 amino acids. Germline assignment: CDR1 MGHDK and CDR2 SYGVNS.

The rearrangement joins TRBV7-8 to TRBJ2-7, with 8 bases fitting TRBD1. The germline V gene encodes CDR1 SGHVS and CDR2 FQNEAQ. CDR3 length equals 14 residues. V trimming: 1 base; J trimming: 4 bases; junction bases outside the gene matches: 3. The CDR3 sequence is CASSLGQGRYEQYF. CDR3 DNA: TGTGCCAGCAGCTTAGGACAGGGGAGGTACGAGCAGTACTTC.